These 16 T cell receptor beta chains were sequenced from one sample in a study of CD8 T cells in ankylosing spondylitis. MiXCR, applied by TCRdb to the 5' RACE reads, yields one record per CDR3 protein. The data hold fewer than 180,000 distinct CDR3 sequences, with around 43% observed a single time. The sequencing input was synovial fluid, either unsorted or a sorted T cell fraction (not recorded which). These receptors originate from a male donor with ankylosing spondylitis.

This clonotype showed up just a few times. The J gene is TRBJ2-3, the V gene TRBV27, with 8 positions matching TRBD2. CDR3 length: 12 amino acids. The V and J ends lost 6 bases and 6 bases, in that order; junction bases with no gene match: 2. The germline V gene encodes CDR1 MNHEY and CDR2 SMNVEV (reference sequence). The DNA of the CDR3 is TGTGCCAGCAGCCCGGGGGGGGATACGCAGTATTTT. Its protein product is CASSPGGDTQYF.

CDR3 bases: TGCGCCAGCAGCCAACCTAGCGGAGGGACCTACAATGAGCAGTTCTTC. Amino acid sequence: CASSQPSGGTYNEQFF. The rearrangement joins TRBV4-1 to TRBJ2-1, with 7 bases matching TRBD2. V dropped 2 bases and J dropped 2; count of bases not matched to a gene: 6. Per germline, CDR1 MGHRA and CDR2 YSYEKL. The CDR3 sequence is 16 residues long.

This clonotype was picked up many times. CDR3: CASSLWVNTGELFF. The CDR3 DNA follows: TGTGCCAGCAGCCTATGGGTGAACACCGGGGAGCTGTTTTTT. The chain carries TRBV7-8 and TRBJ2-2; D uncertain. The CDR3 loop spans 14 amino acids. V was trimmed by 5 bases and J by 1 base, leaving 8 bases between them. Germline V gives CDR1 SGHVS, CDR2 FQNEAQ.

V is TRBV7-6 and J is TRBJ2-7, with TRBD1 identical over 7 bases. V lost 6 bases and J lost 6; bases outside the gene matches: 5. The germline gives CDR1 SGHVS, CDR2 FNYEAQ. The CDR3 length is 12 residues. This chain's CDR3 is CASRHRGPEQYF. CDR3 coding DNA: TGTGCCAGCAGACACAGGGGTCCCGAGCAGTACTTC.

This clonotype came up a few times. This chain connects TRBV9 to TRBJ2-1, with D perhaps being TRBD1 or TRBD2 (5 bases each). The CDR3 contains 15 residues. CDR1 and CDR2 (germline): SGDLS, YYNGEE. Trimming stripped 2 bases from V and 1 base from J, with 10 bases between. The CDR3 sequence is CASSVRDVSYNEQFF. The CDR3 DNA reads TGTGCCAGCAGCGTCCGGGACGTTTCCTACAATGAGCAGTTCTTC.

The V and J genes are TRBV10-2 and TRBJ1-1, with D perhaps TRBD1 (6 bases). The CDR3 is made up of 17 amino acids. CDR1 and CDR2 (germline): WSHSY, SAAADI. V gave up 6 bases and J gave up 4 bases, with 24 bases separating them. CDR3: CASRDPTLRGVVTEAFF. In nucleotides, the CDR3 is TGCGCCAGCAGAGATCCAACTCTGAGGGGGGTTGTCACTGAAGCTTTCTTT.

This clonotype came up a few times. The gene calls are TRBV18 and TRBJ1-1; D call uncertain. This CDR3 has 13 residues. Germline values: CDR1 KGHSH, CDR2 LQKENI. Trimming pared 4 bases from V and 3 bases from J, leaving 9 bases between. The CDR3 reads CASSLPGHTEAFF. The CDR3 DNA follows: TGTGCCAGCTCACTCCCGGGCCACACTGAAGCTTTCTTT.

This chain connects TRBV12-3 or TRBV12-4 to TRBJ2-7, with D unclear. V was cut by 2 bases and J by 7 bases, with 15 bases left in between. The CDR3 is 14 residues long. The CDR3 loop is CASSLKGWGREQYF. As DNA, the CDR3 is TGTGCCAGCAGTTTAAAAGGTTGGGGTAGGGAGCAGTACTTC.

The gene calls are TRBV9 and TRBJ1-1; 7 positions match TRBD1. With 0 bases clipped from V and 0 bases from J, the junction kept 20 bases outside the gene matches. Germline-derived CDR1 and CDR2 are SGDLS and YYNGEE. The CDR3 is 21 amino acids. CDR3 residues: CASSVVPTGPPRRTMNTEAFF. The CDR3 coding sequence is TGTGCCAGCAGCGTAGTGCCGACAGGGCCACCGAGGAGAACTATGAACACTGAAGCTTTCTTT. The full variable domain, in which reference TRBV9 and TRBJ1-1 provide the parts outside the CDR3, is DSGVTQTPKHLITATGQRVTLRCSPRSGDLSVYWYQQSLDQGLQFLIQYYNGEERAKGNILERFSAQQFPDLHSELNLSSLELGDSALYFCASSVVPTGPPRRTMNTEAFFGQGTRLTVV.

The chain uses TRBV10-3 and TRBJ2-1; TRBD2 agrees at 13 bases. The CDR3 extends over 16 amino acids. Germline CDR1 reads ENHRY; CDR2 reads SYGVKD. V shed 2 bases and J 9 bases; nucleotides not matched to a gene: 7. CDR3 amino acids: CAISEKGLAGVGEQFF. CDR3 nucleotide sequence: TGTGCCATCAGTGAGAAAGGACTAGCGGGAGTGGGTGAGCAGTTCTTC.

This clonotype was seen just once. This chain connects TRBV5-1 to TRBJ1-6, with D maybe TRBD1 (6 bases). Germline loops: CDR1 SGHRS, CDR2 YFSETQ. The V and J ends lost 7 bases and 9 bases respectively, with 17 bases between them. The CDR3 runs 14 residues. The chain's CDR3 is CASRWTARFSPLHF. CDR3 bases: TGCGCCAGCCGATGGACAGCTCGATTTTCACCCCTCCACTTT.

The chain is built from TRBV29-1 and TRBJ2-3; D is ambiguous. Trimming pared 7 bases from V and 0 bases from J, leaving 14 bases between. The germline V gene has CDR1 SQVTM and CDR2 ANQGSEA. The CDR3 covers 14 residues. In DNA, the CDR3 is TGCAGCGCCTACTTCTTTGCTAGCACAGATACGCAGTATTTT. Its translation: CSAYFFASTDTQYF.

This clonotype was picked up a small number of times. The chain employs TRBV5-1 and TRBJ2-4; 7 positions match TRBD2. V lost 0 bases, J lost 0 bases, and 9 bases stayed unmatched. This CDR3 has 18 residues. The germline CDR1 and CDR2 sequences are SGHRS and YFSETQ. CDR3 protein: CASSLVPSGLIAKNIQYF. CDR3 DNA sequence: TGCGCCAGCAGCTTGGTTCCTAGCGGTCTAATAGCCAAAAACATTCAGTACTTC. Based on the CDR3 plus reference TRBV5-1 and TRBJ2-4, the full variable domain is KAGVTQTPRYLIKTRGQQVTLSCSPISGHRSVSWYQQTPGQGLQFLFEYFSETQRNKGNFPGRFSGRQFSNSRSEMNVSTLELGDSALYLCASSLVPSGLIAKNIQYFGAGTRLSVL.

This rearrangement joins TRBV5-1 to TRBJ2-1, with D possibly being TRBD1 (6 bases). Per the germline V gene, CDR1 is SGHRS and CDR2 is YFSETQ. V lost 2 bases and J 5 bases, leaving 17 bases between the germline ends. This CDR3 comprises 16 residues. CDR3 nucleotides: TGCGCCAGCAGCTTTTATGAGGGGGTCCCACACAATGAGCAGTTCTTC. It translates to CASSFYEGVPHNEQFF.

CDR3 loop: CASSPGTRRYNEQFF. CDR3 coding DNA: TGTGCCAGCAGCCCCGGGACTAGAAGGTACAATGAGCAGTTCTTC. This chain connects TRBV12-3 or TRBV12-4 to TRBJ2-1; 8 positions agree with TRBD2. The V gene end was trimmed by 6 bases and the J gene end by 4 bases; junction bases not matched to a gene: 8. The length of the CDR3 is 15 residues.

J is TRBJ2-1 and V is TRBV7-8; 11 bases fit TRBD2. The CDR3 sequence is 15 residues long. V trimming: 0 bases; J trimming: 10 bases; junction bases outside the gene matches: 5. Germline V lookup: CDR1 SGHVS, CDR2 FQNEAQ. CDR3 amino acids: CASSLAWLAGGEQFF. CDR3 nucleotide sequence: TGTGCCAGCAGCTTAGCTTGGCTAGCGGGAGGCGAGCAGTTCTTC.